This T cell receptor beta chain was observed in a study of blood T cell repertoires in COVID-19. Overall study: PBMCs, B-cell-depleted T cells, or T cells were the source of the cDNA or gDNA that made up the material.

Per the original methods: Amplification of reference gene primers was used by the study to estimate nucleated cell counts. Sequencing used immunoSEQ multiplex PCR; TCRdb keeps in-frame clones, though not all of them. V and J calls and clone size are as listed in that table; D and trimming were resolved from the DNA. The table lists 130,000 or so clones, over 75% of them singletons. In germline, CDR1 is KGHDR, CDR2 SFDVKD. The J segment lost 2 bases and the V segment lost 4 bases, leaving 9 bases of the junction unmatched. The CDR3 length is 16 residues. The J gene is TRBJ2-7, the V gene TRBV24-1; 8 nucleotides agree with TRBD2. The sample taken for sequencing was peripheral blood. The source is a man in his 70s with active or convalescent COVID-19. CDR3 bases: TGTGCCACCAGTGACCCCAATAGCGGGGAGGCCTACGAGCAGTACTTC. It encodes CATSDPNSGEAYEQYF.